Sequencing of this T cell receptor (beta chain) was carried out in a study of T cells after somatic rescue of genetic block. The germline gives CDR1 SGHAT, CDR2 FQNNGV. V was cut by 5 bases and J by 2 bases, with 13 bases left in between. The CDR3 contains 15 residues. Data came from immunoSEQ multiplex PCR; TCRdb stores just in-frame clones and leaves some out. In the table there are roughly 71,000 clones, approximately 90% of which are singletons. The sequencing input was peripheral blood mononuclear cells (PBMCs). This TCR was sampled from a man aged 25 to 45. The chain carries TRBV11-2 and TRBJ2-1; maybe TRBD2 (5 bases). In nucleotides, the CDR3 is TGTGCCAGCAGCCTGTCGGGAATTACCTACAATGAGCAGTTCTTC. Translation gives CASSLSGITYNEQFF.